Shown below are 19 T cell receptor beta chains from a single sample sequenced in a study of persistence of HIV-infected CD4 T cells. An overlapping HIV-1 Gag peptide pool stimulated these cells at 0.95 to 1 ug/peptide/mL. CD40L-negative CD69-negative CD45RO-high memory CD4+ T cells were sorted as populations depleted of antigen-responding cells. The antigens these receptors bind are not known. Sequencing used immunoSEQ version 4 in survey mode. Measured with immunoSEQ multiplex PCR; TCRdb has only the in-frame clones, and not every one. The sample lists about 36,000 clones, over 65% occurring once. The starting material was cultured CD4+ T cells from PBMCs, obtained from a patient who received antiretroviral therapy. The receptors here all came from an adult with HIV. The donor label of this sample is uncertain.

The CDR3 DNA reads as TGCGCCAGCAGCTTAAATCAAGGGGTTCTAGAGACCCAGTACTTC. It is translated as CASSLNQGVLETQYF. The gene calls are TRBV5-1 and TRBJ2-5; weak D call: TRBD1 (5 bases). Germline V gives CDR1 SGHRS, CDR2 YFSETQ. The length of the CDR3 is 15 residues. Between the trimmed V and J ends, which lost 2 bases and 4 bases, there was a span of 15 bases.

The chain has TRBV28 and TRBJ1-5, with 10 bases lining up with TRBD1. V lost 1 base to trimming and J lost 1 base; unmatched junction nucleotides: 4. Germline V gives CDR1 MDHEN, CDR2 SYDVKM. The CDR3 loop spans 17 amino acids. CDR3 region: CASSLSTGGWSNQPQHF. CDR3 nucleotides: TGTGCCAGCAGTTTATCGACAGGGGGCTGGAGCAATCAGCCCCAGCATTTT.

The chain employs TRBV2 and TRBJ2-4, with D perhaps assigned TRBD1 or TRBD2 (5 bases each). Trimming cost V 4 bases and J 8 bases, with 18 bases left between them. This CDR3 spans 15 amino acids. Germline CDR1 SNHLY, CDR2 FYNNEI. The CDR3 sequence is CASSASRDPWDIQYF. The CDR3 nucleotides are TGTGCCAGCAGTGCATCCCGGGACCCCTGGGACATTCAGTACTTC.

CDR3 loop: CSADRVENTEAFF. The CDR3 DNA sequence: TGCAGCGCCGACAGGGTGGAGAACACTGAAGCTTTCTTT. The rearrangement uses TRBV29-1 and TRBJ1-1, with 7 bases identical to TRBD1. Germline V CDR1 and CDR2: SQVTM, ANQGSEA. The trim removed 7 bases at V and 1 base at J, leaving 6 bases unmatched. This CDR3 is 13 amino acids long. Full variable domain (rest looked up from reference TRBV29-1 and TRBJ1-1): SAVISQKPSRDICQRGTSLTIQCQVDSQVTMMFWYRQQPGQSLTLIATANQGSEATYESGFVIDKFPISRPNLTFSTLTVSNMSPEDSSIYLCSADRVENTEAFFGQGTRLTVV.

The chain couples TRBV28 to TRBJ2-3; TRBD2 aligns across 11 bases. The CDR3 has 16 amino acids. Trimming removed 3 bases from V and 3 bases from J; junction bases left unmatched: 5. Per the germline V gene, CDR1 is MDHEN and CDR2 is SYDVKM. The CDR3 loop is CASSLAASGGTDTQYF. The CDR3 bases are TGTGCCAGCAGTTTGGCGGCTAGCGGGGGGACAGATACGCAGTATTTT.

The chain has TRBV18 and TRBJ1-5; 8 bases are a match to TRBD1. This CDR3 has 16 amino acids. Per germline, CDR1 KGHSH and CDR2 LQKENI. Unmatched junction bases numbered 9, after V lost 1 base and J lost 7 bases. Written as DNA, the CDR3 is TGTGCCAGCTCACCACAGGGGCAGGGGGCACAGCAGCCCCAGCATTTT. Amino acids: CASSPQGQGAQQPQHF.

The chain is built from TRBV5-8 and TRBJ2-2; D possibly matches TRBD1 or TRBD2 (5 bases each). The CDR3 loop spans 16 amino acids. The V gene lost 6 bases and the J gene lost 1 base, with 16 bases spanning the gap. Looked up from germline, CDR1 is SGHTS and CDR2 is YDEGEE. The CDR3 sequence is CASKSGASLNTGELFF. CDR3 DNA: TGTGCCAGCAAATCTGGGGCTAGCTTGAACACCGGGGAGCTGTTTTTT.

This chain uses TRBV27 with TRBJ1-5; 7 bases are a match to TRBD1. V lost 8 bases, J lost 6 bases, and 10 bases stayed unmatched. Germline assignment: CDR1 MNHEY and CDR2 SMNVEV (reference sequence). The CDR3 covers 14 residues. CDR3 nucleotide sequence: TGTGCCAGCCGCAAAACAGGGGACATTCAGCCCCAGCATTTT. This sequence encodes CASRKTGDIQPQHF.

The chain carries TRBV2 and TRBJ2-3; a possible D gene is TRBD2 (5 bases). Germline V gene data show CDR1 as SNHLY and CDR2 as FYNNEI. This CDR3 has 12 residues. V shed 4 bases and J shed 11 bases, with 13 bases lying between them. Written as DNA, the CDR3 is TGTGCCAGCAGTGTAGGGTCGGGGTGGCAGTATTTT. Its translation: CASSVGSGWQYF.

The rearrangement joins TRBV27 to TRBJ1-6, with 8 nucleotides matching TRBD1. V lost 10 bases to trimming and J lost 7 bases; unmatched junction nucleotides: 12. The CDR3 length is 15 residues. Germline CDR1 MNHEY, CDR2 SMNVEV (reference sequence). The CDR3 sequence is CANPPRNRGNSPLHF. DNA for the CDR3: TGTGCCAACCCCCCACGGAACAGGGGGAATTCACCCCTCCACTTT.

The chain recombines TRBV28 with TRBJ1-2; 9 bases fit TRBD1. CDR3 length: 17 amino acids. Germline loops: CDR1 MDHEN, CDR2 SYDVKM. The J segment lost 4 bases and the V segment lost 8 bases, leaving 17 bases of the junction unmatched. The DNA for the CDR3 is TGTGCCAGCTTTAAACCATGGGACAGGGCCCTCCCCTATGGCTACACCTTC. It yields the protein CASFKPWDRALPYGYTF.

The rearrangement uses TRBV28 and TRBJ1-6, with a tentative D call TRBD1 (5 bases). Trimming cost V 4 bases and J 11 bases, with 15 bases left between them. Germline CDR1 MDHEN, CDR2 SYDVKM. This CDR3 is 14 amino acids long. CDR3 amino acids: CASSSYAGRAPLHF. CDR3 coding DNA: TGTGCCAGCAGTTCATATGCAGGCAGGGCACCCCTCCACTTT.

The rearrangement links TRBV28 to TRBJ1-3; D is perhaps TRBD1 (6 bases). V lost 8 bases, J lost 4 bases, and 6 bases lay in between. Germline V gives CDR1 MDHEN, CDR2 SYDVKM. The CDR3 spans 11 residues. The CDR3 DNA is TGTGCCAGCGACAGGGGAAACACCATATATTTT. Its protein is CASDRGNTIYF.

This clone has only a few counts. V and J are TRBV5-5 and TRBJ2-7; D possibly corresponds to TRBD1 (5 bases). There are 12 residues in the CDR3. The V and J ends lost 1 base and 4 bases respectively, with 6 bases between them. Germline loops: CDR1 SGHKS, CDR2 YYEKEE (reference sequence). DNA of the CDR3: TGTGCCAGCAGCTTGTCAGGGTACGAGCAGTACTTC. Translation gives CASSLSGYEQYF.

The J gene is TRBJ2-2, the V gene TRBV18; D not resolved. V lost 5 bases and J lost 3, with 13 bases in between. The CDR3 sequence is 15 residues long. Per germline, CDR1 KGHSH and CDR2 LQKENI. CDR3 sequence: CASSSTSLDTGELFF. The DNA of the CDR3 is TGTGCCAGCTCATCCACGTCCCTCGACACCGGGGAGCTGTTTTTT.

The chain recombines TRBV5-1 with TRBJ2-1; 8 positions agree with TRBD2. Trimming removed 3 bases from V and 5 bases from J; junction bases left unmatched: 7. This CDR3 has 15 residues. Germline V gene data show CDR1 as SGHRS and CDR2 as YFSETQ. The CDR3, as DNA: TGCGCCAGCAGCTCACTAGCGGCGAAAAACAATGAGCAGTTCTTC. This codes for CASSSLAAKNNEQFF. The variable domain in full, completed from reference TRBV5-1 and TRBJ2-1, reads KAGVTQTPRYLIKTRGQQVTLSCSPISGHRSVSWYQQTPGQGLQFLFEYFSETQRNKGNFPGRFSGRQFSNSRSEMNVSTLELGDSALYLCASSSLAAKNNEQFFGPGTRLTVL.

The rearrangement links TRBV19 to TRBJ2-7; 12 bases are shared with TRBD1. The CDR3 has 16 amino acids. V was clipped by 4 bases and J by 5 bases; unmatched bases: 9. Germline V gene data show CDR1 as LNHDA and CDR2 as SQIVND (reference sequence). In DNA form, the CDR3 reads TGTGCCAGTAGTACGTCCGGGACAGGGGGCGGCCACGAGCAGTACTTC. This gives the protein CASSTSGTGGGHEQYF. The full variable domain, its missing parts supplied by reference TRBV19 and TRBJ2-7, is DGGITQSPKYLFRKEGQNVTLSCEQNLNHDAMYWYRQDPGQGLRLIYYSQIVNDFQKGDIAEGYSVSREKKESFPLTVTSAQKNPTAFYLCASSTSGTGGGHEQYFGPGTRLTVT.

The chain combines TRBV15 with TRBJ2-1; perhaps TRBD2 as D (7 bases). Looked up from germline, CDR1 is LNHNV and CDR2 is YYDKDF (reference sequence). V was shortened by 1 base and J by 6 bases, with 19 bases between the two germline ends. The CDR3 runs to 17 residues. The DNA for the CDR3 is TGTGCCACCAGCAGAGCCCTTGGGGGGGCCGGTCGCAATGAGCAGTTCTTC. It yields the protein CATSRALGGAGRNEQFF.

The J gene is TRBJ2-2, the V gene TRBV3-1 (or the pseudogene TRBV3-2), with D possibly matching TRBD2 (5 bases). CDR1 LGHDT and CDR2 YNNKEL come from the germline V gene (reference sequence). V was cut by 1 base and J by 4 bases, with 10 bases left in between. This CDR3 contains 15 residues. In nucleotides, the CDR3 is TGTGCCAGCAGCCAAGGAAGAGGGCGCACCGGGGAGCTGTTTTTT. Translated: CASSQGRGRTGELFF.